One sample yielded the 28 T cell receptor beta chains listed below, sequenced in a study of T-cell memory formation after mild COVID-19. Each CDR3 protein gets one entry after TCRdb re-called the 5' RACE reads with MiXCR. Here the sample spans about 340,000 distinct CDR3 sequences, 15% to 20% being singletons. The sequenced material came from PBMCs or a T cell subset sorted from them (not recorded which). All receptors come from a man younger than 30 who had mild COVID-19 (a few samples of this study predate the infection). Cell type and time point are not known.

The sample holds a few counts of this clonotype. This sequence joins TRBV19 and TRBJ2-3; D possibly matches TRBD1 or TRBD2 (6 bases each). The CDR3 covers 15 residues. Trimming shortened V by 7 bases and J by 6 bases, and 20 bases separated the two germline ends. From germline, CDR1 is LNHDA and CDR2 SQIVND (reference sequence). CDR3 residues: CASMGSRGRLDTQYF. The CDR3, as DNA: TGTGCCAGTATGGGTTCCCGGGGGCGTTTGGATACGCAGTATTTT.

This clonotype was observed a few times. The chain employs TRBV13 and TRBJ2-7; 12 nucleotides align to TRBD2. Germline-derived CDR1 and CDR2 are PRHDT and FYEKMQ (reference sequence). The CDR3 sequence is 16 residues long. The ends lost 3 bases at V and 5 bases at J; junction bases unmatched: 8. CDR3 in amino acids: CASSFTLAGGQDEQYF. In DNA, the CDR3 is TGTGCCAGCAGCTTCACGCTAGCGGGGGGGCAGGACGAGCAGTACTTC.

The J gene is TRBJ2-3, the V gene TRBV3-1; D unresolved. Germline lookup yields CDR1 LGHDT and CDR2 YNNKEL (reference sequence). The CDR3 is made up of 17 amino acids. Between the trimmed V and J ends, which lost 1 base and 4 bases, there was a span of 18 bases. The CDR3 DNA sequence: TGTGCCAGCAGCCAAGGGCAGCCAGTGACTCCCCCAGATACGCAGTATTTT. Translating it yields CASSQGQPVTPPDTQYF.

The chain recombines TRBV6-2 or TRBV6-3 with TRBJ1-2; TRBD1 might be the D (5 bases). The CDR3 extends over 14 amino acids. Germline assignment: CDR1 MNHEY and CDR2 SVGEGT. The ends were cut back, 2 bases at V and 4 bases at J, with 11 bases in the middle. CDR3 amino acids: CASSYGAPGYGYTF. CDR3 sequence (DNA): TGTGCCAGCAGTTACGGGGCCCCCGGCTATGGCTACACCTTC.

The sample holds many counts of this clonotype. This chain uses TRBV6-6 with TRBJ2-3; D is undetermined. The germline gives CDR1 MNHNY, CDR2 SVGAGI (reference sequence). V lost 6 bases and J lost 8, with 12 bases in between. The CDR3 is 12 residues long. The CDR3 DNA is TGTGCCAGCAGCCCAAGAGTCCGTACGCAGTATTTT. This codes for CASSPRVRTQYF.

The chain couples TRBV7-8 to TRBJ2-1; D uncertain. Germline V CDR1 and CDR2: SGHVS, FQNEAQ. The V and J ends lost 5 bases and 6 bases respectively, with 14 bases between them. This CDR3 comprises 14 residues. The CDR3 spells CASSPTPGRNEQFF. The CDR3 bases are TGTGCCAGCAGCCCGACTCCGGGCCGCAATGAGCAGTTCTTC.

This clonotype was seen a handful of times. The chain uses TRBV7-9 and TRBJ1-1; D is ambiguous. The CDR3 has 15 residues. Germline V gives CDR1 SEHNR, CDR2 FQNEAQ (reference sequence). V was shortened by 5 bases and J by 3 bases, with 16 bases between the two germline ends. For the CDR3, the DNA is TGTGCCAGCAGCCAGAACGGTTTGTCTCACACTGAAGCTTTCTTT. Amino acid sequence: CASSQNGLSHTEAFF.

This clonotype has at least ten counts. The V gene is TRBV4-3, the J gene TRBJ2-1; the match to TRBD1 covers 9 bases. The germline V gene encodes CDR1 LGHNA and CDR2 YSLEER. J lost 6 bases, V lost 4 bases, and 7 bases had no gene match. The CDR3 extends over 15 amino acids. CDR3 residues: CASSLRTGVANEQFF. In nucleotides, the CDR3 is TGCGCCAGCAGCCTTAGGACAGGGGTTGCCAATGAGCAGTTCTTC.

This clonotype was observed a handful of times. V usage is TRBV7-3 and J usage is TRBJ2-5; D not resolved. This CDR3 comprises 13 residues. Trimming took 5 bases from V and 2 from J, leaving 9 bases between them. Germline-derived CDR1 and CDR2 are SGHTA and FQGTGA. In DNA, the CDR3 is TGTGCCAGCAGCCAGAACCCTCAAGAGACCCAGTACTTC. Amino acid sequence: CASSQNPQETQYF.

The chain joins TRBV14 to TRBJ2-5; D is perhaps TRBD1 (6 bases). The CDR3 runs 16 residues. Looked up from germline, CDR1 is SGHDN and CDR2 is FVKESK. Trimming removed 3 bases from V and 5 bases from J, with 19 bases in between. In nucleotides, the CDR3 is TGTGCCAGCAGCCAGCGAAATACAGGGTTGAGGGAGACCCAGTACTTC. This translates into CASSQRNTGLRETQYF. The whole variable domain, filled in from reference TRBV14 and TRBJ2-5, reads EAGVTQFPSHSVIEKGQTVTLRCDPISGHDNLYWYRRVMGKEIKFLLHFVKESKQDESGMPNNRFLAERTGGTYSTLKVQPAELEDSGVYFCASSQRNTGLRETQYFGPGTRLLVL.

The rearrangement links TRBV6-6 to TRBJ1-5; TRBD1 is a possible D gene (6 bases). Germline-derived CDR1 and CDR2 are MNHNY and SVGAGI (reference sequence). Trimming stripped 5 bases from V and 6 bases from J, with 14 bases between. This CDR3 has 14 residues. Written as DNA, the CDR3 is TGTGCCAGCAGTCACAGGGTCGGGGCTCAGCCCCAGCATTTT. Encoded protein: CASSHRVGAQPQHF.

The sample holds a few counts of this clonotype. This chain connects TRBV5-1 to TRBJ1-1; D remains unclear. Germline loops: CDR1 SGHRS, CDR2 YFSETQ. V dropped 1 base and J dropped 3 bases, with 10 bases sitting between them. There are 14 residues in the CDR3. This CDR3 is CASSLHGRDTEAFF. The CDR3 region has the DNA TGCGCCAGCAGCTTGCACGGAAGGGACACTGAAGCTTTCTTT.

The gene calls are TRBV6-2 or TRBV6-3 and TRBJ1-5, with no clear D. The CDR3 is made up of 14 amino acids. Between the trimmed V and J ends, which lost 0 bases and 7 bases, there was a span of 10 bases. In germline, CDR1 is MNHEY, CDR2 SVGEGT. The CDR3 spells CASSYSVGGQPQHF. In nucleotides, the CDR3 is TGTGCCAGCAGTTACTCTGTGGGCGGGCAGCCCCAGCATTTT.

This clonotype has at least ten counts. The CDR3 loop is CASTRARASYEQYV. CDR3 in DNA: TGTGCCAGCACAAGGGCCAGGGCTTCCTACGAGCAGTACGTC. The chain joins TRBV28 to TRBJ2-7; perhaps TRBD1 as D (5 bases). The V and J ends lost 7 bases and 1 base respectively, with 14 bases between them. The CDR3 spans 14 residues. Germline values: CDR1 MDHEN, CDR2 SYDVKM.

The chain has TRBV3-1 and TRBJ2-2; D remains ambiguous. Germline V gives CDR1 LGHDT, CDR2 YNNKEL (reference sequence). CDR3 length: 16 residues. V was shortened by 0 bases and J by 6 bases, with 14 bases between the two germline ends. The CDR3 is CASSQDLAALAGELFF. The CDR3 coding sequence is TGTGCCAGCAGCCAAGATTTGGCGGCCTTAGCCGGGGAGCTGTTTTTT.

The chain employs TRBV6-4 and TRBJ2-7, with 9 bases aligning to TRBD1. CDR1 and CDR2 (germline): MRHNA, SNTAGT. The CDR3 extends over 16 amino acids. Trimming cost V 5 bases and J 2 bases; bases outside gene matches: 10. CDR3 sequence reads: CASSLPYRDRAYEQYV. DNA for the CDR3: TGTGCCAGCAGTCTACCTTACCGGGACAGGGCCTACGAGCAGTACGTC.

This clonotype appeared a few times. This sequence joins TRBV4-3 and TRBJ1-4, with D possibly matching TRBD1 (5 bases). CDR1 is LGHNA, CDR2 YSLEER, per germline. V lost 0 bases to trimming and J lost 6 bases, with 11 bases between them. The CDR3 consists of 15 residues. The CDR3 protein is CASSQESGEDEKLFF. CDR3 sequence (DNA): TGCGCCAGCAGCCAAGAGTCGGGGGAGGATGAAAAACTGTTTTTT.

The chain links TRBV24-1 to TRBJ1-2; D remains unclear. Per the germline V gene, CDR1 is KGHDR and CDR2 is SFDVKD. Deletions cut 7 bases from V and 7 bases from J, with 3 bases between. The CDR3 loop spans 9 amino acids. As DNA, the CDR3 is TGTGCCACCAGGGGTGGCTACACCTTC. Its protein is CATRGGYTF.

The chain joins TRBV7-9 to TRBJ1-1; D might be TRBD1 (5 bases). CDR3 length: 15 residues. Trimming removed 5 bases at V and 0 bases at J, with 13 bases between. Per germline, CDR1 SEHNR and CDR2 FQNEAQ (reference sequence). As DNA, the CDR3 is TGTGCCAGCAGCCCCCGGGGGGACCTGAACACTGAAGCTTTCTTT. Translating gives CASSPRGDLNTEAFF.

This clonotype was seen a handful of times. V usage is TRBV9 and J usage is TRBJ2-2, with 8 bases that match TRBD1. CDR1 SGDLS and CDR2 YYNGEE come from the germline V gene. This CDR3 spans 15 amino acids. The V segment lost 2 bases and the J segment 5 bases; nucleotides outside the gene matches: 5. The CDR3 sequence is CASSVGQGGTGELFF. In nucleotides, the CDR3 is TGTGCCAGCAGCGTTGGACAGGGAGGAACCGGGGAGCTGTTTTTT.

This clonotype was detected a few times. The chain joins TRBV4-1 to TRBJ1-4; D is unresolved. The V gene lost 0 bases and the J gene lost 2 bases, with 7 bases spanning the gap. This CDR3 has 15 residues. The germline gives CDR1 MGHRA, CDR2 YSYEKL. CDR3 region: CASSQDGKTNEKLFF. The CDR3 nucleotides are TGCGCCAGCAGCCAAGATGGGAAGACTAATGAAAAACTGTTTTTT.

Only a few counts were recorded for this clonotype. The V and J genes are TRBV24-1 and TRBJ2-3; 9 nucleotides agree with TRBD2. V dropped 4 bases and J dropped 1; count of bases not matched to a gene: 5. CDR3 length: 16 residues. In germline, CDR1 is KGHDR, CDR2 SFDVKD. The CDR3: CATSEAGGPRTDTQYF. The CDR3 DNA reads TGTGCCACCAGTGAAGCGGGGGGCCCCCGCACAGATACGCAGTATTTT.

The chain links TRBV6-2 or TRBV6-3 to TRBJ2-2, with 8 bases fitting TRBD2. This CDR3 is 16 amino acids long. Germline CDR1 MNHEY, CDR2 SVGEGT. The ends lost 2 bases at V and 6 bases at J; junction bases unmatched: 8. Here the CDR3 reads CASSYGLAGWSGELFF. For the CDR3, the DNA is TGTGCCAGCAGTTACGGTCTAGCGGGTTGGTCCGGGGAGCTGTTTTTT.

This clonotype has just a few counts. The chain uses TRBV11-2 and TRBJ2-7; 7 nucleotides agree with TRBD2. CDR3 length: 15 residues. Germline CDR1 reads SGHAT; CDR2 reads FQNNGV. After removal of 3 bases from V and 3 bases from J, the junction contained 8 bases not matched to a gene. The CDR3 DNA sequence: TGTGCCAGCAGCTTGGCGCCCGGGACTAACTACGAGCAGTACGTC. Protein sequence: CASSLAPGTNYEQYV.

The chain joins TRBV4-1 to TRBJ2-4; D possibly corresponds to TRBD2 (6 bases). Trimming left V 3 bases short and J 12 bases short, with 21 bases between. CDR3 size: 15 residues. Germline CDR1 MGHRA, CDR2 YSYEKL. The DNA for the CDR3 is TGCGCCAGCAGCCATGATTATGGAGGGGCCAGCGGTCAGTACTTC. Protein: CASSHDYGGASGQYF.

This clonotype was seen only a few times. The chain has TRBV6-6 and TRBJ1-3; 8 bases fit TRBD1. The V and J ends lost 2 bases and 3 bases, in that order; junction bases with no gene match: 6. CDR3 length equals 16 residues. The V gene's germline CDR1 is MNHNY and CDR2 SVGAGI (reference sequence). The CDR3 nucleotides are TGTGCCAGCAGTTACCAATACAGGGGGTATGGAAACACCATATATTTT. It translates to CASSYQYRGYGNTIYF.

This chain uses TRBV12-5 with TRBJ1-1; D is possibly TRBD1 (5 bases). CDR3 size: 13 residues. The V and J ends lost 10 bases and 0 bases respectively, with 12 bases between them. Germline V CDR1 and CDR2: LGHNT, FRNRAP. The CDR3 spells CATSQGLNTEAFF. The CDR3 coding sequence is TGTGCTACGAGCCAGGGACTGAACACTGAAGCTTTCTTT.

The chain joins TRBV6-1 to TRBJ2-7; 10 bases align to TRBD1. Trimming at V came to 7 bases and at J to 0 bases, leaving 6 bases not matched to a gene. This CDR3 region has 15 residues. Germline V lookup: CDR1 MNHNS, CDR2 SASEGT. The chain's CDR3 is CASKPGQGSSYEQYV. Written as DNA, the CDR3 is TGTGCCAGCAAGCCGGGACAGGGGAGCTCCTACGAGCAGTACGTC.